A selection of T cell receptor beta chains follows, all from one sample in a study of blood T cells in healthy people across ages. TCRdb re-derived calls from the 5' RACE reads in MiXCR, one entry per CDR3 protein. The data hold roughly 680,000 distinct CDR3 sequences, with 40% to 65% observed a single time. Sequencing input: blood. Every receptor here comes from a woman at least 80 years old in good health. CDR3s include the opening cysteine and the closing phenylalanine or tryptophan. D genes are given only for firm matches. Clone size is given for some rows only: seen once, a few or many times, or a class if the clone is expanded.

D gene,clone size,J gene,V gene,CDR3 protein,CDR3 DNA
TRBD2,many,TRBJ2-1,TRBV24-1,CATSEGLIYNEQFF,TGTGCCACCAGTGAGGGACTAATTTACAATGAGCAGTTCTTC
-,once,TRBJ2-7,TRBV4-1,CASSQSTGFEQYF,TGCGCCAGCAGCCAATCTACAGGGTTCGAGCAGTACTTC
-,-,TRBJ2-7,TRBV7-2,CASSVVFAYEQYF,TGTGCCAGCAGCGTAGTCTTTGCCTACGAGCAGTACTTC
TRBD1,-,TRBJ2-4,TRBV6-4,CASSAGPPGQGANIQYF,TGTGCCAGCAGTGCCGGTCCGCCGGGACAGGGGGCAAACATTCAGTACTTC
-,-,TRBJ1-1,TRBV19,CASSRSGASIWAGAFF,TGTGCCAGTAGTCGGTCGGGGGCGAGTATTTGGGCTGGAGCTTTCTTT
-,few,TRBJ2-2,TRBV10-3,CAISEGLDPRILELFF,TGTGCCATCAGTGAGGGTTTGGACCCTAGAATCCTGGAGCTGTTTTTT
-,-,TRBJ2-7,TRBV3-1,CASSHPNYEQYF,TGTGCCAGCAGCCATCCAAACTACGAGCAGTACTTC
TRBD1,-,TRBJ2-7,TRBV7-2,CASSYDRGRYEQYF,TGTGCCAGCAGCTACGACAGGGGTCGGTACGAGCAGTACTTC
-,-,TRBJ2-5,TRBV25-1,CASSATTGGQETQYF,TGTGCCAGCAGCGCAACTACAGGAGGGCAAGAGACCCAGTACTTC
TRBD2,-,TRBJ2-5,TRBV3-1,CASSQETSGEETQYF,TGTGCCAGCAGCCAAGAAACTAGCGGGGAAGAGACCCAGTACTTC
-,-,TRBJ2-5,TRBV30,CAWSDAGKYQETQYF,TGTGCCTGGAGCGATGCGGGGAAGTACCAAGAGACCCAGTACTTC
-,once,TRBJ2-5,TRBV10-3,CAIRQNRARGETQYF,TGTGCCATCCGCCAGAACCGGGCGAGAGGAGAGACCCAGTACTTC
-,many,TRBJ2-5,TRBV20-1,CSARGQDRIETQYF,TGCAGTGCTAGAGGGCAGGATCGAATAGAGACCCAGTACTTC
-,many,TRBJ1-5,TRBV7-9,CASSLDPQPQHF,TGTGCCAGCAGCTTAGACCCCCAGCCCCAGCATTTT
TRBD1,-,TRBJ2-3,TRBV11-1,CASSFQGAERTDTQYF,TGTGCCAGCAGCTTCCAGGGGGCCGAGCGTACAGATACGCAGTATTTT
-,few,TRBJ1-4,TRBV10-3,CAISETDRNNEKLFF,TGTGCCATCAGTGAGACCGACAGAAATAATGAAAAACTGTTTTTT
-,many,TRBJ2-7,TRBV29-1,CSVVGTSVYEQYF,TGCAGCGTTGTAGGGACCTCCGTCTACGAGCAGTACTTC
-,many,TRBJ1-1,TRBV5-1,CASCPGGTNTEAFF,TGCGCCAGCTGCCCCGGGGGCACGAACACTGAAGCTTTCTTT
TRBD1,-,TRBJ2-7,TRBV5-5,CASTVGQGAASYEQYF,TGTGCCAGCACCGTCGGACAGGGGGCCGCCTCCTACGAGCAGTACTTC
TRBD1,-,TRBJ2-1,TRBV6-2/TRBV6-3,CASSKDRGWQEQFF,TGTGCCAGCAGTAAGGACAGGGGTTGGCAGGAGCAGTTCTTC
TRBD2,few,TRBJ2-3,TRBV7-2,CAGSRSPSGSSDTQYF,TGTGCCGGCAGCCGAAGCCCTAGCGGGAGTTCAGATACGCAGTATTTT
TRBD1,once,TRBJ2-7,TRBV6-2/TRBV6-3,CAATGTGVFGEQYF,TGTGCCGCAACCGGGACAGGGGTTTTCGGCGAGCAGTACTTC
TRBD1,-,TRBJ2-4,TRBV6-5,CACRTGQKNIQYF,TGTGCCTGCAGGACGGGACAGAAAAACATTCAGTACTTC
-,-,TRBJ2-7,TRBV12-3/TRBV12-4,CASSWDPEEYEQYF,TGTGCCAGCAGTTGGGACCCCGAGGAGTACGAGCAGTACTTC
TRBD2,-,TRBJ2-1,TRBV28,CASSLSTSGSEGEQFF,TGTGCCAGCAGTTTATCGACTAGCGGGAGTGAAGGTGAGCAGTTCTTC
TRBD1,many,TRBJ2-7,TRBV12-3/TRBV12-4,CASSLMGTDYSYEQYF,TGTGCCAGCAGTTTAATGGGGACAGATTATTCCTACGAGCAGTACTTC
-,-,TRBJ1-2,TRBV4-2,CASSQESANYGYTF,TGTGCCAGCAGCCAAGAATCGGCTAACTATGGCTACACCTTC
-,-,TRBJ2-1,TRBV18,CASSPLADVVDDEQFF,TGTGCCAGCTCACCACTAGCGGACGTTGTGGACGATGAGCAGTTCTTC
-,-,TRBJ2-5,TRBV3-1,CASSQDRTGGIYNEQYF,TGTGCCAGCAGCCAAGATAGGACCGGAGGCATCTACAATGAGCAGTACTTC
-,few,TRBJ2-7,TRBV28,CASSLVQGGEQYF,TGTGCCAGCAGTTTAGTACAGGGAGGCGAGCAGTACTTC